These T cell receptor beta chains were read from a single sample in a study of regulatory T cells in long-lasting Graves disease. TCRdb reanalysed the multiplex PCR reads using MiXCR and keeps one entry per CDR3 protein. The sample holds some 280,000 distinct CDR3 sequences, around 23% seen once. Sequences were derived from peripheral blood mononuclear cells (PBMCs), sampled when the disease was refractory, from a patient treated with antithyroid drugs. The receptors were gathered from a female donor with Graves disease. The CDR3 runs from the conserved cysteine through the conserved F or W. A D gene is named only where the DNA matches it firmly. Size tells how often a clone was seen (once, few, many) or the class of an expanded clone, and some rows leave it out.

v_gene: TRBV7-9
abundance: few
d_gene: -
j_gene: TRBJ1-6
CDR3nt: TGTGCCAGCAGCTTAGAACGGCTGGGCAGGCAGGCCCTCCACTTT
CDR3aa: CASSLERLGRQALHF

v_gene: TRBV7-2
abundance: few
d_gene: TRBD1
j_gene: TRBJ2-1
CDR3nt: TGTGCCAGCAGCTTAGTCGGGACAGGACTATCCTACAATGAGCAGTTCTTC
CDR3aa: CASSLVGTGLSYNEQFF

v_gene: TRBV29-1
abundance: many
d_gene: -
j_gene: TRBJ2-5
CDR3nt: TGCAGCGTAGAAGGTGGGGAGACCCAGTACTTC
CDR3aa: CSVEGGETQYF

v_gene: TRBV30
abundance: -
d_gene: -
j_gene: TRBJ2-5
CDR3nt: TGTGCCTGGAGTGTACAGACAACCTATGAAGAGACCCAGTACTTC
CDR3aa: CAWSVQTTYEETQYF

v_gene: TRBV4-3
abundance: few
d_gene: -
j_gene: TRBJ2-6
CDR3nt: TGCGCCAGCAGCCAACCGGGACGGGGCTCTGGGGCCAACGTCCTGACTTTC
CDR3aa: CASSQPGRGSGANVLTF

v_gene: TRBV6-1
abundance: many
d_gene: TRBD1
j_gene: TRBJ2-5
CDR3nt: TGTGCCAGCAGCCTTCACGACAGGGGGCAAGAGACCCAGTACTTC
CDR3aa: CASSLHDRGQETQYF

v_gene: TRBV6-1
abundance: -
d_gene: TRBD1
j_gene: TRBJ2-7
CDR3nt: TGTGCCAGCAGGTCCGGGACAGGGAAATACGAGCAGTACTTC
CDR3aa: CASRSGTGKYEQYF

v_gene: TRBV5-5
abundance: few
d_gene: -
j_gene: TRBJ1-1
CDR3nt: TGTGCCAGCAGCCGGGAGGCAGGTTGGAGCACTGAAGCTTTCTTT
CDR3aa: CASSREAGWSTEAFF

v_gene: TRBV5-4
abundance: -
d_gene: -
j_gene: TRBJ2-6
CDR3nt: TGTGCCAGCAGCTTGGAGCCTGGGGCCAACGTCCTGACTTTC
CDR3aa: CASSLEPGANVLTF

v_gene: TRBV4-3
abundance: -
d_gene: -
j_gene: TRBJ1-6
CDR3nt: TGCGCCAGCAGCCAAGCCGGGGCGGAGGTTAATTCACCCCTCCACTTT
CDR3aa: CASSQAGAEVNSPLHF

v_gene: TRBV7-2
abundance: -
d_gene: -
j_gene: TRBJ2-7
CDR3nt: TGTGCCAGCAGCCGCAGCTACGAGCAGTACTTC
CDR3aa: CASSRSYEQYF

v_gene: TRBV6-2/TRBV6-3
abundance: -
d_gene: TRBD1
j_gene: TRBJ1-6
CDR3nt: TGTGCCAGCAGTATTACAGGGGAAGGGAATTCACCCCTCCACTTT
CDR3aa: CASSITGEGNSPLHF

v_gene: TRBV7-2
abundance: many
d_gene: TRBD1
j_gene: TRBJ1-1
CDR3nt: TGTGCCAGCAGCTTAGTGTCAGGGGGGTTCGGTGAAGCTTTCTTT
CDR3aa: CASSLVSGGFGEAFF

v_gene: TRBV12-3/TRBV12-4
abundance: few
d_gene: -
j_gene: TRBJ1-1
CDR3nt: TGTGCCACGCTGGGGGCTCTTAATGAAGCTTTCTTT
CDR3aa: CATLGALNEAFF

v_gene: TRBV10-3
abundance: many
d_gene: TRBD2
j_gene: TRBJ2-5
CDR3nt: TGTGCCATCTGTCGAGGGAGGGAAGAGACCCAGTACTTC
CDR3aa: CAICRGREETQYF

v_gene: TRBV28
abundance: many
d_gene: -
j_gene: TRBJ1-1
CDR3nt: TGTGCCAGCAGTTTTCGACGTAACATGAACACTGAAGCTTTCTTT
CDR3aa: CASSFRRNMNTEAFF

v_gene: TRBV3-1
abundance: -
d_gene: TRBD2
j_gene: TRBJ2-7
CDR3nt: TGTGCCAGCAGCCAAACCGGGACTAGCGAGTACGAGCAGTACTTC
CDR3aa: CASSQTGTSEYEQYF

v_gene: TRBV30
abundance: -
d_gene: -
j_gene: TRBJ1-5
CDR3nt: TGTGCCTGGAGTGTTGGTTGGCAGGGCAATCAGCCCCAGCATTTT
CDR3aa: CAWSVGWQGNQPQHF

v_gene: TRBV29-1
abundance: few
d_gene: -
j_gene: TRBJ1-1
CDR3nt: TGCAGCGGCGGGGGGAACACTGAAGCTTTCTTT
CDR3aa: CSGGGNTEAFF

v_gene: TRBV30
abundance: few
d_gene: TRBD2
j_gene: TRBJ2-7
CDR3nt: TGTGCCTGGAGTGTACTCCCAGCGGGAGCCCACGAGCAGTACTTC
CDR3aa: CAWSVLPAGAHEQYF

v_gene: TRBV28
abundance: many
d_gene: -
j_gene: TRBJ1-5
CDR3nt: TGTGCCAGCAGTTCCGGGAGCCTGCAGCCCCAGCATTTT
CDR3aa: CASSSGSLQPQHF

v_gene: TRBV20-1
abundance: -
d_gene: -
j_gene: TRBJ2-1
CDR3nt: TGCAGTGCTAGTAGGACTACAAATGAGCAGTTCTTC
CDR3aa: CSASRTTNEQFF

v_gene: TRBV9
abundance: -
d_gene: TRBD1
j_gene: TRBJ1-5
CDR3nt: TGTGCCAGCAGCGGAGGGGGACAGATCAATCAGCCCCAGCATTTT
CDR3aa: CASSGGGQINQPQHF

v_gene: TRBV5-1
abundance: -
d_gene: -
j_gene: TRBJ1-1
CDR3nt: TGCGCCAGCAGCGTAGAGGGACCCGGGAGTACTGAAGCTTTCTTT
CDR3aa: CASSVEGPGSTEAFF

v_gene: TRBV30
abundance: -
d_gene: -
j_gene: TRBJ1-2
CDR3nt: TGTGCCTGGAATTTCGGTGCAGGGTCAATCTATGGCTACACCTTC
CDR3aa: CAWNFGAGSIYGYTF

v_gene: TRBV28
abundance: once
d_gene: -
j_gene: TRBJ2-1
CDR3nt: TGTGCCAGCAGTTTGGTAGTAGCGGCTCAAGGGGAGCCCTACAATGAGCAGTTCTTC
CDR3aa: CASSLVVAAQGEPYNEQFF

v_gene: TRBV5-1
abundance: many
d_gene: TRBD1
j_gene: TRBJ1-4
CDR3nt: TGCGCCAGCAGCCCCGAGGGGACAGTTACAACTAATGAAAAACTGTTTTTT
CDR3aa: CASSPEGTVTTNEKLFF